This entry is about one T cell receptor (beta chain). This sample is drawn from a study of blood T cell repertoires in COVID-19. The CDR3 extends over 15 amino acids. Looked up from germline, CDR1 is MGHRA and CDR2 is YSYEKL. Losses at the gene ends were 1 base for V and 4 bases for J; bases not matched to a gene: 6. Original handling: It was from reference gene primer amplification that nucleated cell counts were estimated. Repertoires were generated with immunoSEQ multiplex PCR, while TCRdb's copy carries only in-frame clones and drops some. D and trimming were read from the DNA, whereas the V and J calls and clone size are those reported in that table. Altogether more than 65,000 clones are present, over 70% being singletons, with the ten largest covering approximately 34%.

This sequence originates from a woman in her 70s with acute or convalescent COVID-19. The rearrangement joins TRBV4-1 to TRBJ2-7; 8 bases are shared with TRBD2. Sequenced: peripheral blood. The CDR3 protein is CASSQGRGGRYEQYF. CDR3 sequence (DNA): TGCGCCAGCAGCCAAGGCCGGGGGGGCCGTTACGAGCAGTACTTC.